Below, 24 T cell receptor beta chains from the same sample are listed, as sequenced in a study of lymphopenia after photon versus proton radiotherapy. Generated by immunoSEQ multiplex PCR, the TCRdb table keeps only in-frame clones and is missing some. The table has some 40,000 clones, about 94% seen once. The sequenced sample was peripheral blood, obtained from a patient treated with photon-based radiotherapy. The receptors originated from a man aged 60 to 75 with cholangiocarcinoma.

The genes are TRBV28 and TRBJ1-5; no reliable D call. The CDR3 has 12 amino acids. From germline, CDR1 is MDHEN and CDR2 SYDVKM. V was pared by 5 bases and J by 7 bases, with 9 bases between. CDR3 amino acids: CASSRVRQPQHF. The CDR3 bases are TGTGCCAGCAGTAGGGTGAGGCAGCCCCAGCATTTT.

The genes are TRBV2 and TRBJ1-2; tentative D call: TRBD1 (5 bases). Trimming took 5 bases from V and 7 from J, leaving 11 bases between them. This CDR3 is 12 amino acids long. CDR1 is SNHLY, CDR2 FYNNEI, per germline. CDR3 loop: CASSTGGFGYTF. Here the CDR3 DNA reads TGTGCCAGCAGTACCGGGGGGTTTGGCTACACCTTC.

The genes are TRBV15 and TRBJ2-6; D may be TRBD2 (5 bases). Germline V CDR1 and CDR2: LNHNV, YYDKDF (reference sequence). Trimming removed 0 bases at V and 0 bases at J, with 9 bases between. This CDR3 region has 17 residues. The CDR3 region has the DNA TGTGCCACCAGCAGAGACTTCGGGAACTCTGGGGCCAACGTCCTGACTTTC. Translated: CATSRDFGNSGANVLTF.

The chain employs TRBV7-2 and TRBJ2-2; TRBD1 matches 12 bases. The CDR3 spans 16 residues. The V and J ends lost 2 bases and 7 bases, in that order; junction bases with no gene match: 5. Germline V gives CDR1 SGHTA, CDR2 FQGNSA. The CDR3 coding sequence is TGTGCCAGCAGCTTATCGGGACAGGGGGCAATCGGGGAGCTGTTTTTT. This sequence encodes CASSLSGQGAIGELFF. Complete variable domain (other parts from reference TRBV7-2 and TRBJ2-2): GAGVSQSPSNKVTEKGKDVELRCDPISGHTALYWYRQSLGQGLEFLIYFQGNSAPDKSGLPSDRFSAERTGGSVSTLTIQRTQQEDSAVYLCASSLSGQGAIGELFFGEGSRLTVL.

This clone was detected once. The CDR3 is CASSSLAGEYNEQFF. In DNA form, the CDR3 reads TGTGCCAGCAGCTCTCTAGCGGGAGAGTACAATGAGCAGTTCTTC. This chain links TRBV7-3 with TRBJ2-1; 10 bases map to TRBD2. J lost 4 bases, V lost 4 bases, and 4 bases had no gene match. The CDR3 runs 15 residues. From germline, CDR1 is SGHTA and CDR2 FQGTGA. The entire variable domain, with the rest obtained from reference TRBV7-3 and TRBJ2-1, is as follows: GAGVSQTPSNKVTEKGKYVELRCDPISGHTALYWYRQSLGQGPEFLIYFQGTGAADDSGLPNDRFFAVRPEGSVSTLKIQRTERGDSAVYLCASSSLAGEYNEQFFGPGTRLTVL.

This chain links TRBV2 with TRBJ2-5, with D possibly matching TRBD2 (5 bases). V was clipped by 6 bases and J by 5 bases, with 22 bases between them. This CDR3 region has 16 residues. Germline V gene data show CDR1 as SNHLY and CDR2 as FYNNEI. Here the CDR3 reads CASSPYAGARRETQYF. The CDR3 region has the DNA TGTGCCAGCAGCCCCTATGCGGGCGCCCGAAGGGAGACCCAGTACTTC. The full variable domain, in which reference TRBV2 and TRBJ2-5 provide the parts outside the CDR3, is EPEVTQTPSHQVTQMGQEVILRCVPISNHLYFYWYRQILGQKVEFLVSFYNNEISEKSEIFDDQFSVERPDGSNFTLKIRSTKLEDSAMYFCASSPYAGARRETQYFGPGTRLLVL.

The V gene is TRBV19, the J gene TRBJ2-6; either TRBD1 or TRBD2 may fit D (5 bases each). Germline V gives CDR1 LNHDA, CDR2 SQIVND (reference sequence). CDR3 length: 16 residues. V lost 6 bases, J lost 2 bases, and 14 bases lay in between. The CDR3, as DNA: TGTGCCAGTAGCCGCTCAGGGAGCCCTGGGGCCAACGTCCTGACTTTC. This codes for CASSRSGSPGANVLTF.

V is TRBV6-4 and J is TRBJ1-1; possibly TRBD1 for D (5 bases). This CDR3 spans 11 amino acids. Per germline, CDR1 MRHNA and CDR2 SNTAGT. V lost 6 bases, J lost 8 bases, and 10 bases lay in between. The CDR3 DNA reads TGTGCCAGCAGGGGAGGGACGGAAGCTTTCTTT. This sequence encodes CASRGGTEAFF.

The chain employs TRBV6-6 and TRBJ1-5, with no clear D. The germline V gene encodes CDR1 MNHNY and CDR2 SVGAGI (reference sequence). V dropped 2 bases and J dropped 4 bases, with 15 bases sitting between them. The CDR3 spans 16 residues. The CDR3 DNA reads TGTGCCAGCAGTTACGAGGGCCGCCCGGGGAATCAGCCCCAGCATTTT. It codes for CASSYEGRPGNQPQHF.

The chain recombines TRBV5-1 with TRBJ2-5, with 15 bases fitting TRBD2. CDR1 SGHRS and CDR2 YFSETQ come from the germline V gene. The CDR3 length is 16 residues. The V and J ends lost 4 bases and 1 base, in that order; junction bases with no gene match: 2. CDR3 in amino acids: CASSPGLAGGQETQYF. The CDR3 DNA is TGCGCCAGCAGCCCGGGACTAGCGGGGGGCCAAGAGACCCAGTACTTC.

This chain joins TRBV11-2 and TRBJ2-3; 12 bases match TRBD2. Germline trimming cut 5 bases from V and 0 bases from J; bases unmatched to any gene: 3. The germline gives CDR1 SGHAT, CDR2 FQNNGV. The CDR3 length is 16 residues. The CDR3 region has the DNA TGTGCCAGCAGCACTGGGACTAGCGGGAGCACAGATACGCAGTATTTT. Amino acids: CASSTGTSGSTDTQYF.

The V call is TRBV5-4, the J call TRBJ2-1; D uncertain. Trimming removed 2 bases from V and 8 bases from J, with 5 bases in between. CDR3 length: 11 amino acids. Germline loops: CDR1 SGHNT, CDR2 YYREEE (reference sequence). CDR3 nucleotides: TGTGCCAGCAGCTTTAACGATGAGCAGTTCTTC. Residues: CASSFNDEQFF.

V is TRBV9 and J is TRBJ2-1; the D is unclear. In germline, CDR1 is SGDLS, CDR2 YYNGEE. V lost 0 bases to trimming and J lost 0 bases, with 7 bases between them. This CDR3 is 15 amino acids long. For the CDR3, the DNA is TGTGCCAGCAGCGTAGGTGTGAGCTCCTACAATGAGCAGTTCTTC. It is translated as CASSVGVSSYNEQFF.

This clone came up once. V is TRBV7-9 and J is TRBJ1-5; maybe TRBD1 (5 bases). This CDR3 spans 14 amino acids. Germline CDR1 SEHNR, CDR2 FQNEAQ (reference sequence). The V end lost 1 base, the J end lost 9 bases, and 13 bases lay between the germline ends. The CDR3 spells CASSLDGDGVPQHF. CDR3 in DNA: TGTGCCAGCAGCTTAGACGGGGACGGGGTGCCCCAGCATTTT. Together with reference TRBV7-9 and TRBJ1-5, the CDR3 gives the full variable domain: DTGVSQNPRHKITKRGQNVTFRCDPISEHNRLYWYRQTLGQGPEFLTYFQNEAQLEKSRLLSDRFSAERPKGSFSTLEIQRTEQGDSAMYLCASSLDGDGVPQHFGDGTRLSIL.

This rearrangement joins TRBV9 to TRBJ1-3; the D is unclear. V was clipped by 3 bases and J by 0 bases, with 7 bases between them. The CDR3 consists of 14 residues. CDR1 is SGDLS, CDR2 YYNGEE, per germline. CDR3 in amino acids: CASSGLPSGNTIYF. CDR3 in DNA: TGTGCCAGCAGCGGCCTACCCTCTGGAAACACCATATATTTT.

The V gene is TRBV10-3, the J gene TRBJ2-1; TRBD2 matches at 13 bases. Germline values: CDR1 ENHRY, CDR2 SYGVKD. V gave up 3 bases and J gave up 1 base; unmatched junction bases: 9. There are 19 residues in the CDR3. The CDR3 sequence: CAISDSTSGRRASYNEQFF. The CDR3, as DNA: TGTGCCATCAGTGATTCGACTAGCGGGAGGAGGGCTTCCTACAATGAGCAGTTCTTC.

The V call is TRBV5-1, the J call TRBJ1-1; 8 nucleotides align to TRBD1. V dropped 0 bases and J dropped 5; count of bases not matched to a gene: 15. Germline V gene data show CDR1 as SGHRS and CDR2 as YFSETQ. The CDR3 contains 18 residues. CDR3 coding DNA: TGCGCCAGCAGCTTGGTCGGCGGTGGGGCAGGGGGCTTGACTGAAGCTTTCTTT. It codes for CASSLVGGGAGGLTEAFF. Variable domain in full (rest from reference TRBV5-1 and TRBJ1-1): KAGVTQTPRYLIKTRGQQVTLSCSPISGHRSVSWYQQTPGQGLQFLFEYFSETQRNKGNFPGRFSGRQFSNSRSEMNVSTLELGDSALYLCASSLVGGGAGGLTEAFFGQGTRLTVV.

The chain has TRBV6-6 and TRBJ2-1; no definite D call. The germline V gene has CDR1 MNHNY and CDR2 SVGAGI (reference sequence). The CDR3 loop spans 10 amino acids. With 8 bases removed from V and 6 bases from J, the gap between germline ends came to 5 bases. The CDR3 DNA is TGTGCCAGCGGTGGCAATGAGCAGTTCTTC. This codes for CASGGNEQFF.

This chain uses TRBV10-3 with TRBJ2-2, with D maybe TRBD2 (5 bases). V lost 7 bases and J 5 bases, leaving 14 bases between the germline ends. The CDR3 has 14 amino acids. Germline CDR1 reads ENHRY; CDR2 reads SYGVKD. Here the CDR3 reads CAIKTLGGTGELFF. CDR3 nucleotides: TGTGCCATCAAAACACTAGGAGGAACCGGGGAGCTGTTTTTT.

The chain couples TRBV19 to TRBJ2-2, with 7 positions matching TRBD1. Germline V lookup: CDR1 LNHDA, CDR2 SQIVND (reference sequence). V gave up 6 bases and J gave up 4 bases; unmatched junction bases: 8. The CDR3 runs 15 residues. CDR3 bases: TGTGCCAGTAGAACCCAGGGGGTAGGCACCGGGGAGCTGTTTTTT. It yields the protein CASRTQGVGTGELFF.

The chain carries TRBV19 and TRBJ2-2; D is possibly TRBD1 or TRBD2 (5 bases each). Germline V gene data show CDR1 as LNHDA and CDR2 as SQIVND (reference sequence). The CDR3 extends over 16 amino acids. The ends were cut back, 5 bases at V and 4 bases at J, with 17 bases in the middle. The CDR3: CASSYWTSRGTGELFF. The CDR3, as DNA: TGTGCCAGTAGTTATTGGACAAGCCGGGGCACCGGGGAGCTGTTTTTT.

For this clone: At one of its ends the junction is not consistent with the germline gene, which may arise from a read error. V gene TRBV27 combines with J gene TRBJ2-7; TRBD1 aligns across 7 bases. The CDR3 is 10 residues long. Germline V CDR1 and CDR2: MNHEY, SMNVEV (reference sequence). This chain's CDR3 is CASSPRQGRF. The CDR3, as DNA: TGTGCCAGCAGCCCACGACAGGGTCGGTTC.

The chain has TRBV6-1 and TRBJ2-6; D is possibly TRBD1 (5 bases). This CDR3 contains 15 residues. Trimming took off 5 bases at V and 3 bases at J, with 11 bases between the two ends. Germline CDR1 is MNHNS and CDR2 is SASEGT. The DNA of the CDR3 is TGTGCCAGCAGTCAGGGTTTACTTGGGGCCAACGTCCTGACTTTC. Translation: CASSQGLLGANVLTF.

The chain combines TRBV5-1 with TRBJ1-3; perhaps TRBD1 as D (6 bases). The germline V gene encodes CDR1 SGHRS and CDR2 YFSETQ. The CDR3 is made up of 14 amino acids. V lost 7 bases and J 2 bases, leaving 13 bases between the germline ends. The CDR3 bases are TGCGCCAGCGGTATACAGGGACCTGGAAACACCATATATTTT. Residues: CASGIQGPGNTIYF.